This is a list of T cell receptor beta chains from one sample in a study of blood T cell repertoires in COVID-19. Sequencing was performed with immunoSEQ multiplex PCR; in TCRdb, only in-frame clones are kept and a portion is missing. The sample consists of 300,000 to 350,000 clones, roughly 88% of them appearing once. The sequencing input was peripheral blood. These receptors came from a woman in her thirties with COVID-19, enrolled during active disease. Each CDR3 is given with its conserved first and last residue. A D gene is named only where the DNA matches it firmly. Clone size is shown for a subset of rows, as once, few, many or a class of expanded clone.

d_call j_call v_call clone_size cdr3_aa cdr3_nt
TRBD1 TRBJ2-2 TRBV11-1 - CASSFALTGGSGELFF TGTGCCAGCAGCTTCGCTTTGACAGGGGGATCCGGGGAGCTGTTTTTT
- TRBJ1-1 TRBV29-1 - CSARTVPTGNTEAFF TGCAGCGCCAGGACAGTGCCCACAGGCAACACTGAAGCTTTCTTT
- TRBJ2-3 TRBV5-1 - CASSLAGVLTDTQYF TGCGCCAGCAGCTTGGCAGGGGTTCTCACAGATACGCAGTATTTT
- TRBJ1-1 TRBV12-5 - CASGLETGTEAFF TGTGCTAGTGGTTTGGAGACTGGCACTGAAGCTTTCTTT
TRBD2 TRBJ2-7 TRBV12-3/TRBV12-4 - CASSFREGEQYF TGTGCCAGCAGTTTTAGGGAGGGCGAGCAGTACTTC
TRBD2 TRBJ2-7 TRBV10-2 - CASSEGLAEFYEQYF TGCGCCAGCAGTGAGGGTCTAGCGGAGTTCTACGAGCAGTACTTC
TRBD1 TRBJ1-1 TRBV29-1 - CSSRDRVTEAFF TGCAGTTCCCGGGACAGGGTCACTGAAGCTTTCTTT
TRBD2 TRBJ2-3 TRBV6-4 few CASSDSDSGTNTDTQYF TGTGCCAGCAGTGACTCTGATAGCGGGACTAACACAGATACGCAGTATTTT
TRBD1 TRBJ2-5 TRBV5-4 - CASSYPTGAEETQYF TGTGCCAGCAGCTACCCGACAGGGGCGGAAGAGACCCAGTACTTC
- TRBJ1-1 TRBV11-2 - CASSLGYRMNTEAFF TGTGCCAGCAGCTTAGGGTACAGGATGAACACTGAAGCTTTCTTT
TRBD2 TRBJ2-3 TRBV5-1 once CASSLWEGTDTQYF TGCGCCAGCAGCCTTTGGGAGGGGACAGATACGCAGTATTTT
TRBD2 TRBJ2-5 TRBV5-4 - CASKVAGGWETQYF TGTGCCAGCAAAGTAGCGGGAGGTTGGGAGACCCAGTACTTC
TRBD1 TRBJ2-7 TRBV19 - CASTPGQGSSYEQYF TGTGCCAGTACCCCGGGACAGGGGAGCTCCTACGAGCAGTACTTC
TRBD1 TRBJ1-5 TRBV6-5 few CASSRQGTGNQPQHF TGTGCCAGCAGCAGACAGGGAACGGGGAATCAGCCCCAGCATTTT
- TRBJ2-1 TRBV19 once CASLGWRNNEQFF TGTGCCAGTCTCGGATGGCGGAACAATGAGCAGTTCTTC
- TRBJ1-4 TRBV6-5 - CASSYSYGQRKLFF TGTGCCAGCAGTTACTCGTATGGACAAAGAAAACTGTTTTTT
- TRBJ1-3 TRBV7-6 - CASSLAQGSFSGNTIYF TGTGCCAGCAGCTTAGCCCAGGGTAGTTTCTCTGGAAACACCATATATTTT
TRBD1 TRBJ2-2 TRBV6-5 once CAIMGQGHTGELFF TGTGCCATCATGGGACAGGGCCACACCGGGGAGCTGTTTTTT
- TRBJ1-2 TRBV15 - CATSRAGRQLYGYTF TGTGCCACCAGCAGAGCCGGCCGACAACTCTATGGCTACACCTTC
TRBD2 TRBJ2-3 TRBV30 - CAWATGLATDTQYF TGTGCCTGGGCCACCGGACTAGCCACAGATACGCAGTATTTT
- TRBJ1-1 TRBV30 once CAWSPGGGSRTEAFF TGTGCCTGGAGTCCGGGGGGCGGGTCGAGAACTGAAGCTTTCTTT
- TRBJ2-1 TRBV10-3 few CAISDPEEGGWNEQFF TGTGCCATCAGTGACCCTGAGGAAGGGGGATGGAATGAGCAGTTCTTC
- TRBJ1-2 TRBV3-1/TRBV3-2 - CASSQDAGVNGYTF TGTGCCAGCAGCCAAGATGCAGGGGTGAATGGCTACACCTTC
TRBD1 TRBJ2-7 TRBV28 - CASSSDGTGNYEQYF TGTGCCAGCAGTTCCGATGGGACAGGAAACTACGAGCAGTACTTC
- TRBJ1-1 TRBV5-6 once CASSLAGGGTEAFF TGTGCCAGCAGCTTGGCTGGGGGGGGAACTGAAGCTTTCTTT
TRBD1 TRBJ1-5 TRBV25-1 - CASSGTGGNQPQHF TGTGCCAGCAGTGGTACAGGGGGCAATCAGCCCCAGCATTTT
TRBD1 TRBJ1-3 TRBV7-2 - CASSLIGGEGGNTIYF TGTGCCAGCAGCTTAATAGGGGGCGAGGGTGGAAACACCATATATTTT
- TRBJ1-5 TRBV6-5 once CASSIGGKGNQPQHF TGTGCCAGCAGTATCGGGGGAAAGGGCAATCAGCCCCAGCATTTT
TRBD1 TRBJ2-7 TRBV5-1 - CASSLRDRGYEQYF TGCGCCAGCAGCTTGAGGGACAGGGGCTACGAGCAGTACTTC
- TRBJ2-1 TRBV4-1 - CASNLGHNEQFF TGCGCCAGCAACTTGGGGCACAATGAGCAGTTCTTC
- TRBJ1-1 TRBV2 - CASRTSEGNTEAFF TGTGCCAGCAGGACGTCTGAGGGGAACACTGAAGCTTTCTTT
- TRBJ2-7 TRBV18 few CASSPRGKYYEQYF TGTGCCAGCTCACCACGAGGGAAATACTACGAGCAGTACTTC
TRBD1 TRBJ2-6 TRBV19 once CASSIANRGRSGANVLTF TGTGCCAGTAGTATAGCGAACAGGGGACGCTCTGGGGCCAACGTCCTGACTTTC
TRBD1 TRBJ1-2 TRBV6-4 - CASSEGGDYGYTF TGTGCCAGCAGTGAAGGGGGCGACTATGGCTACACCTTC
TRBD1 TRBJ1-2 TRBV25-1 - CASRPGTGSGYTF TGTGCCAGCAGGCCCGGGACAGGATCTGGCTACACCTTC
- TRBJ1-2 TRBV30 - CAWIGGQTYGYTF TGTGCCTGGATCGGAGGACAGACCTATGGCTACACCTTC
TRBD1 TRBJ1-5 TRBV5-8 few CASEDPGQGVFFSQPQHF TGTGCCAGCGAGGATCCGGGACAGGGCGTGTTTTTCAGTCAGCCCCAGCATTTT
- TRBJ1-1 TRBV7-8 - CASSLPQGVNTEAFF TGTGCCAGCAGCCTACCACAGGGCGTGAACACTGAAGCTTTCTTT
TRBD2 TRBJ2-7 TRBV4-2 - CASNPGGSIYEQYF TGTGCCAGCAACCCGGGCGGGAGTATCTACGAGCAGTACTTC